These 32 T cell receptor beta chains were sequenced from one sample in a study of control samples from healthy donors and cancer patients (dated by TCRdb to between 2020 and 2021). Library preparation used the immunoSEQ multiplex PCR assay. TCRdb limited this immuneACCESS table to in-frame rearrangements with V and J called. A share of clones is missing; checked studies link under half to unresolved V genes, and the rest is unexplained. For this sample the table gives 90,000 to 100,000 clones, of which about 87% were detected only once. About an eighth of the sample comes from the top ten. The sequencing sample was made of blood. These receptor sequences come from a woman aged 65 to 85 in good health.

The chain links TRBV6-5 to TRBJ2-1, with TRBD1 matching 8 bases. The trim removed 6 bases at V and 11 bases at J, leaving 9 bases unmatched. Germline CDR1 is MNHEY and CDR2 is SVGAGI. This CDR3 comprises 13 residues. Written as DNA, the CDR3 is TGTGCCAGCAGGTTGGACAGGGAACCTCAGCAGTTCTTC. It specifies CASRLDREPQQFF.

This clone was seen only a few times. The rearrangement joins TRBV30 to TRBJ1-1, with TRBD1 identical over 8 bases. CDR1 is GTSNPN and CDR2 is SVGIG in the germline V gene (reference sequence). The CDR3 loop spans 16 amino acids. V gave up 0 bases and J gave up 4 bases; unmatched junction bases: 10. CDR3 region: CAWSVWQGARGTEAFF. DNA of the CDR3: TGTGCCTGGAGTGTTTGGCAGGGGGCAAGGGGCACTGAAGCTTTCTTT.

The chain joins TRBV27 to TRBJ2-2; D tentatively fits TRBD1 or TRBD2 (5 bases each). Germline assignment: CDR1 MNHEY and CDR2 SMNVEV (reference sequence). This CDR3 spans 14 amino acids. Trimming shortened V by 7 bases and J by 1 base, and 10 bases separated the two germline ends. The CDR3 bases are TGTGCCAGCAAGGTGGGGGAGAACACCGGGGAGCTGTTTTTT. Translated, it gives CASKVGENTGELFF.

This clone was observed a handful of times. The chain carries TRBV6-5 and TRBJ1-1; D unresolved. The CDR3 is 16 residues long. V dropped 2 bases and J dropped 0 bases, with 13 bases sitting between them. Germline V CDR1 and CDR2: MNHEY, SVGAGI. CDR3 sequence reads: CASSYPRRGLNTEAFF. The CDR3 nucleotides read TGTGCCAGCAGTTACCCCAGGCGGGGTTTGAACACTGAAGCTTTCTTT.

The rearrangement joins TRBV9 to TRBJ2-5; the D gene is possibly TRBD2 (5 bases). Germline V CDR1 and CDR2: SGDLS, YYNGEE. The V end lost 0 bases, the J end lost 4 bases, and 13 bases lay between the germline ends. The CDR3 sequence is 15 residues long. CDR3 DNA: TGTGCCAGCAGCGTAGTAGGCAGTGCGGGAGAGACCCAGTACTTC. Its protein is CASSVVGSAGETQYF. The entire variable domain, with the rest obtained from reference TRBV9 and TRBJ2-5, is as follows: DSGVTQTPKHLITATGQRVTLRCSPRSGDLSVYWYQQSLDQGLQFLIQYYNGEERAKGNILERFSAQQFPDLHSELNLSSLELGDSALYFCASSVVGSAGETQYFGPGTRLLVL.

This clone has only one observation. The chain has TRBV7-2 and TRBJ1-3; D is ambiguous. The CDR3 loop spans 15 amino acids. Germline-derived CDR1 and CDR2 are SGHTA and FQGNSA. With 1 base removed from V and 4 bases from J, the gap between germline ends came to 11 bases. The CDR3 is CASSLGVGAGNTIYF. The DNA of the CDR3 is TGTGCCAGCAGCTTAGGGGTCGGTGCAGGAAACACCATATATTTT.

This chain uses TRBV19 with TRBJ1-5, with D unresolved. From germline, CDR1 is LNHDA and CDR2 SQIVND (reference sequence). Trimming took off 3 bases at V and 1 base at J, with 10 bases between the two ends. This CDR3 has 15 residues. The CDR3 sequence is CASSIFGESNQPQHF. The CDR3 nucleotides read TGTGCCAGTAGTATTTTTGGGGAGAGCAATCAGCCCCAGCATTTT.

This chain connects TRBV27 to TRBJ2-3; D is possibly TRBD2 (6 bases). V shed 5 bases and J shed 3 bases, with 18 bases lying between them. Germline loops: CDR1 MNHEY, CDR2 SMNVEV (reference sequence). The CDR3 has 16 amino acids. The CDR3 nucleotides read TGTGCCAGCAGTCCACTCGGGGAGGAATCAACAGATACGCAGTATTTT. It specifies CASSPLGEESTDTQYF.

The sample holds one count of this clone. The CDR3 here is CASSLAETYNEQFF. The CDR3, as DNA: TGTGCCAGCAGCTTGGCTGAAACCTACAATGAGCAGTTCTTC. The chain has TRBV5-4 and TRBJ2-1; no firm D call. This CDR3 comprises 14 residues. The germline CDR1 and CDR2 sequences are SGHNT and YYREEE (reference sequence). V shed 0 bases and J shed 2 bases, with 6 bases lying between them.

This chain uses TRBV24-1 with TRBJ2-2; D gene uncertain. This CDR3 contains 13 residues. Germline CDR1 and CDR2: KGHDR and SFDVKD. Deletions cut 4 bases from V and 0 bases from J, with 2 bases between. The CDR3 loop is CATSEPNTGELFF. The CDR3 DNA reads as TGTGCCACCAGTGAACCGAACACCGGGGAGCTGTTTTTT.

The chain is built from TRBV30 and TRBJ1-1; the D is unclear. The length of the CDR3 is 12 residues. Germline V gene lookup returns CDR1 GTSNPN and CDR2 SVGIG (reference sequence). The V end was cut by 4 bases, the J end by 7 bases, with 13 bases between. This CDR3 reads CAWKNQDGEAFF. CDR3 coding DNA: TGTGCCTGGAAAAATCAGGACGGTGAAGCTTTCTTT.

This sequence joins TRBV5-4 and TRBJ2-1; 8 bases agree with TRBD2. Losses at the gene ends were 0 bases for V and 8 bases for J; bases not matched to a gene: 7. The CDR3 length is 15 residues. The germline V gene has CDR1 SGHNT and CDR2 YYREEE (reference sequence). Written as DNA, the CDR3 is TGTGCCAGCAGCTTGGCCAGCGGGGGTCGATATGAGCAGTTCTTC. It translates to CASSLASGGRYEQFF.

J is TRBJ2-1 and V is TRBV7-8; D may be TRBD1 (6 bases). This CDR3 has 12 residues. Germline assignment: CDR1 SGHVS and CDR2 FQNEAQ. V lost 5 bases and J lost 8, with 10 bases in between. As DNA, the CDR3 is TGTGCCAGCAGCCGCGAGGGGGATGAGCAGTTCTTC. It specifies CASSREGDEQFF.

The chain uses TRBV29-1 and TRBJ1-1, with TRBD1 as a possible D gene (5 bases). The CDR3 is 14 residues long. Per the germline V gene, CDR1 is SQVTM and CDR2 is ANQGSEA. The ends were cut back, 7 bases at V and 0 bases at J, with 15 bases in the middle. CDR3 region: CSGGGGGLNTEAFF. CDR3 coding DNA: TGCAGCGGTGGGGGGGGAGGACTGAACACTGAAGCTTTCTTT.

The chain combines TRBV6-2 or TRBV6-3 with TRBJ1-2, with 7 bases lining up with TRBD1. Germline assignment: CDR1 MNHEY and CDR2 SVGEGT. This CDR3 has 14 amino acids. The J segment lost 13 bases and the V segment lost 6 bases, leaving 17 bases of the junction unmatched. The CDR3 region has the DNA TGTGCCAGCAGCCCCTCGGGACAGATCCTAAACGTCACCTTC. Its protein is CASSPSGQILNVTF.

The V and J genes are TRBV4-1 and TRBJ2-5, with a weak D call TRBD2 (7 bases). There are 17 residues in the CDR3. V was shortened by 3 bases and J by 5 bases, with 22 bases between the two germline ends. CDR1 MGHRA and CDR2 YSYEKL come from the germline V gene. CDR3 coding DNA: TGCGCCAGCAGCCACCCGTGGGGGGCGGGGGTGGATGAGACCCAGTACTTC. Its protein is CASSHPWGAGVDETQYF.

The genes are TRBV5-1 and TRBJ2-3; TRBD1 agrees at 11 bases. The CDR3 sequence is 16 residues long. CDR1 and CDR2 (germline): SGHRS, YFSETQ. With V trimmed by 3 bases and J by 2 bases, 5 bases remained unmatched. CDR3 amino acids: CASSYGQGASTDTQYF. CDR3 in DNA: TGCGCCAGCAGCTACGGACAGGGGGCTTCCACAGATACGCAGTATTTT.

The genes are TRBV6-4 and TRBJ1-1; 10 positions agree with TRBD1. The trim removed 6 bases at V and 7 bases at J, leaving 8 bases unmatched. CDR1 is MRHNA and CDR2 is SNTAGT in the germline V gene. The CDR3 consists of 14 residues. CDR3 amino acids: CASSVDRGVGEAFF. CDR3 in DNA: TGTGCCAGCAGCGTGGACAGGGGGGTCGGTGAAGCTTTCTTT.

CDR3 nucleotides: TGTGCCAGCACTCCCGGGGGGGCACACGAGCAGTACTTC. Protein sequence: CASTPGGAHEQYF. J is TRBJ2-7 and V is TRBV12-3 or TRBV12-4; 8 nucleotides match TRBD2. CDR3 length: 13 residues. Trimming removed 7 bases from V and 5 bases from J; junction bases left unmatched: 7.

The chain employs TRBV5-1 and TRBJ1-2; D remains unclear. The CDR3 is made up of 14 amino acids. In germline, CDR1 is SGHRS, CDR2 YFSETQ. Trimming cost V 1 base and J 8 bases, with 15 bases left between them. The CDR3 region is CASSLPDIAVGYTF. In DNA form, the CDR3 reads TGCGCCAGCAGCTTGCCTGATATAGCCGTAGGCTACACCTTC.

The chain joins TRBV2 to TRBJ2-1, with D perhaps TRBD2 (5 bases). The CDR3 consists of 13 residues. Germline assignment: CDR1 SNHLY and CDR2 FYNNEI. The V end lost 5 bases, the J end lost 8 bases, and 13 bases lay between the germline ends. The CDR3: CASSRSPGDEQFF. The CDR3 DNA reads as TGTGCCAGCAGTAGGTCCCCCGGGGATGAGCAGTTCTTC.

This clone came up once. This chain connects TRBV6-6 to TRBJ1-2, with D possibly TRBD1 on 5 matching bases. V was pared by 2 bases and J by 7 bases, with 11 bases between. The CDR3 runs to 13 residues. The V gene's germline CDR1 is MNHNY and CDR2 SVGAGI (reference sequence). In DNA form, the CDR3 reads TGTGCCAGCAGTTACACTCAGGGCGGTGGCTACACCTTC. Amino acid sequence: CASSYTQGGGYTF.

The chain couples TRBV15 to TRBJ1-2; D call uncertain. V was trimmed by 3 bases and J by 8 bases, leaving 16 bases between them. The CDR3 is made up of 14 amino acids. CDR1 LNHNV and CDR2 YYDKDF come from the germline V gene (reference sequence). Here the CDR3 DNA reads TGTGCCACCAGCAGGATCCAGCAGATGGGAGGCTACACCTTC. It encodes CATSRIQQMGGYTF.

This chain joins TRBV7-3 and TRBJ2-1, with D maybe TRBD2 (6 bases). Per germline, CDR1 SGHTA and CDR2 FQGTGA. Trimming removed 2 bases at V and 2 bases at J, with 10 bases between. The CDR3 extends over 15 amino acids. CDR3 residues: CASSLRGDPYNEQFF. CDR3 nucleotides: TGTGCCAGCAGCTTACGCGGGGATCCCTACAATGAGCAGTTCTTC.

The CDR3 protein is CASSARLQGATNEKLFF. DNA of the CDR3: TGTGCCAGCAGCGCCCGACTACAGGGGGCAACTAATGAAAAACTGTTTTTT. The V and J genes are TRBV5-6 and TRBJ1-4; 8 bases match TRBD1. The CDR3 contains 17 residues. After removal of 4 bases from V and 0 bases from J, the junction contained 8 bases not matched to a gene. Germline CDR1 SGHDT, CDR2 YYEEEE.

This chain connects TRBV15 to TRBJ1-6; TRBD1 matches at 7 bases. Trimming removed 1 base from V and 8 bases from J; junction bases left unmatched: 2. The CDR3 consists of 14 residues. Germline values: CDR1 LNHNV, CDR2 YYDKDF (reference sequence). In DNA, the CDR3 is TGTGCCACCAGCAGAGTGGACAGGTATTCACCCCTCCACTTT. Protein: CATSRVDRYSPLHF.

The chain is built from TRBV2 and TRBJ2-7; 9 bases are a match to TRBD1. Germline V lookup: CDR1 SNHLY, CDR2 FYNNEI. The CDR3 contains 13 residues. The V segment lost 1 base and the J segment 8 bases; nucleotides outside the gene matches: 3. The CDR3 sequence is CASSEVTGGKQYF. The CDR3 region has the DNA TGTGCCAGCAGTGAAGTAACAGGGGGCAAGCAGTACTTC.

The chain combines TRBV7-9 with TRBJ1-2; no firm D call. CDR1 is SEHNR and CDR2 is FQNEAQ in the germline V gene (reference sequence). The V end was cut by 2 bases, the J end by 0 bases, with 7 bases between. CDR3 length equals 14 residues. The CDR3 is CASSLSGPNYGYTF. CDR3 coding DNA: TGTGCCAGCAGCTTATCCGGGCCTAACTATGGCTACACCTTC. The full variable domain, with the rest looked up from reference TRBV7-9 and TRBJ1-2, is DTGVSQNPRHKITKRGQNVTFRCDPISEHNRLYWYRQTLGQGPEFLTYFQNEAQLEKSRLLSDRFSAERPKGSFSTLEIQRTEQGDSAMYLCASSLSGPNYGYTFGSGTRLTVV.

The chain carries TRBV9 and TRBJ1-3; D might be TRBD1 (5 bases). CDR3 length: 16 amino acids. Trimming took off 0 bases at V and 0 bases at J, with 10 bases between the two ends. Germline CDR1 reads SGDLS; CDR2 reads YYNGEE. CDR3 amino acids: CASSVADTSSGNTIYF. For the CDR3, the DNA is TGTGCCAGCAGCGTAGCGGACACCAGCTCTGGAAACACCATATATTTT. The whole variable domain, remainder taken from reference TRBV9 and TRBJ1-3, is DSGVTQTPKHLITATGQRVTLRCSPRSGDLSVYWYQQSLDQGLQFLIQYYNGEERAKGNILERFSAQQFPDLHSELNLSSLELGDSALYFCASSVADTSSGNTIYFGEGSWLTVV.

The V gene is TRBV4-2, the J gene TRBJ2-2, with 11 bases matching TRBD2. The CDR3 consists of 16 residues. The V segment lost 3 bases and the J segment 4 bases; nucleotides outside the gene matches: 4. CDR1 and CDR2 (germline): LGHNA, YNFKEQ. As DNA, the CDR3 is TGTGCCAGCAGCCAGAGTAGCGGGAGGGCCACCGGGGAGCTGTTTTTT. This translates into CASSQSSGRATGELFF.

The rearrangement links TRBV11-2 to TRBJ2-7; the match to TRBD2 covers 8 bases. Germline V CDR1 and CDR2: SGHAT, FQNNGV. Germline trimming cut 1 base from V and 4 bases from J; bases unmatched to any gene: 3. This CDR3 is built from 14 residues. In DNA, the CDR3 is TGTGCCAGCAGCTTAGCGGGAGGGACGTACGAGCAGTACTTC. Translating gives CASSLAGGTYEQYF.

The count of this clone is one. One end of the junction is discordant with germline, which a read error may explain. This chain uses TRBV4-1 with TRBJ2-2; D not resolved. Per germline, CDR1 MGHRA and CDR2 YSYEKL. The CDR3 is 13 residues long. CDR3 residues: CASSQVNSGELFF. CDR3 nucleotides: TGCGCCAGCAGCCAAGTGAACAGCGGGGAGCTGTTTTTT.